These T cell receptor beta chains were read from a single sample in a study of shared clonotypes between healthy human individuals. The method was immunoSEQ multiplex PCR; TCRdb's version includes in-frame clones alone and lacks a portion of them. Of millions of clones listed, around nine tenths are singletons. Sequenced material: naive CD4+ T cells sorted from blood. The receptor set was obtained from a man aged 18 to 30 in good health. CDR3s include the opening cysteine and the closing phenylalanine or tryptophan. The D gene is left open where the match is weak. Only part of the rows carry a size: once, few, many, or a class if the clone is expanded.

v_call,d_call,clone_size,j_call,cdr3_length,cdr3_aa,cdr3_nt
TRBV6-5,NA,NA,TRBJ2-7,12,CASSRGPDEQYF,TGTGCCAGCAGTAGAGGACCCGACGAGCAGTACTTC
TRBV5-4,TRBD1,NA,TRBJ1-4,15,CASSLGGTGFEKLFF,TGTGCCAGCAGCTTGGGAGGGACAGGATTTGAAAAACTGTTTTTT
TRBV5-6,NA,NA,TRBJ2-5,13,CASSLELQETQYF,TGTGCCAGCAGCTTGGAGCTACAAGAGACCCAGTACTTC
TRBV29-1,NA,NA,TRBJ1-1,13,CSVERGGGTEAFF,TGCAGCGTTGAAAGGGGCGGGGGGACTGAAGCTTTCTTT
TRBV11-2,TRBD2,NA,TRBJ2-1,14,CASSQGLAGREQFF,TGTGCCAGCAGCCAGGGGCTAGCGGGACGGGAGCAGTTCTTC
TRBV5-1,NA,once,TRBJ2-7,13,CASSLDRVSEQYF,TGCGCCAGCAGCTTGGACAGGGTGTCCGAGCAGTACTTC
TRBV7-9,NA,NA,TRBJ2-2,17,CASSLVRGGIRTGELFF,TGTGCCAGCAGCTTAGTCAGGGGAGGGATCCGAACCGGGGAGCTGTTTTTT
TRBV11-1,TRBD2,NA,TRBJ2-3,16,CASSRGTSGGADTQYF,TGTGCCAGCAGCCGCGGGACTAGCGGGGGTGCAGATACGCAGTATTTT
TRBV19,TRBD2,NA,TRBJ2-3,15,CASSQTSGSTDTQYF,TGTGCCAGTAGCCAGACTAGCGGGAGCACAGATACGCAGTATTTT
TRBV2,TRBD2,NA,TRBJ2-1,18,CASSEWGLAGGGNNEQFF,TGTGCCAGCAGTGAATGGGGACTAGCGGGAGGGGGTAACAATGAGCAGTTCTTC
TRBV5-1,TRBD2,NA,TRBJ2-1,15,CASRPTSANYNEQFF,TGCGCCAGCAGACCCACTAGCGCCAACTACAATGAGCAGTTCTTC
TRBV23-1,TRBD1,once,TRBJ2-3,15,CASSQRDRGTDTQYF,TGCGCCAGCAGTCAAAGAGACAGGGGCACAGATACGCAGTATTTT
TRBV2,TRBD2,NA,TRBJ2-1,14,CASRGLARVNEQFF,TGTGCCAGCAGGGGACTAGCAAGGGTCAATGAGCAGTTCTTC
TRBV6-4,NA,NA,TRBJ2-7,14,CASKRVSRSYEQYF,TGTGCCAGCAAGAGGGTCAGTAGGTCCTACGAGCAGTACTTC
TRBV4-2,TRBD1,NA,TRBJ1-2,18,CASSEEGRTGGHLYGYTF,TGTGCCAGCAGCGAAGAAGGAAGGACAGGGGGTCATCTTTATGGCTACACCTTC
TRBV30,NA,once,TRBJ2-3,12,CAWRQDSDTQYF,TGTGCCTGGAGGCAGGACTCAGATACGCAGTATTTT
TRBV5-6,TRBD1,NA,TRBJ1-1,15,CASSARTGGHTEAFF,TGTGCCAGCAGCGCCCGGACAGGGGGACACACTGAAGCTTTCTTT
TRBV7-2,TRBD2,NA,TRBJ2-7,13,CASSYGGAYEQYF,TGTGCCAGCAGCTACGGGGGGGCCTACGAGCAGTACTTC
TRBV5-1,NA,NA,TRBJ2-2,16,CASSPFSARDPGELFF,TGCGCCAGCAGCCCCTTTTCGGCCAGGGACCCCGGGGAGCTGTTTTTT
TRBV11-2,NA,NA,TRBJ1-4,16,CAGSLAAPATNEKLFF,TGTGCCGGCAGCTTAGCGGCTCCCGCAACTAATGAAAAACTGTTTTTT
TRBV7-2,NA,NA,TRBJ2-5,13,CASSLERGETQYF,TGTGCCAGCAGCTTAGAGAGGGGTGAGACCCAGTACTTC
TRBV18,NA,NA,TRBJ2-1,13,CASSPGRNNEQFF,TGTGCCAGCTCACCCGGGAGAAACAATGAGCAGTTCTTC
TRBV7-8,NA,NA,TRBJ2-1,16,CASSLGGESSYNEQFF,TGTGCCAGCAGCTTAGGGGGGGAAAGCTCCTACAATGAGCAGTTCTTC
TRBV9,NA,NA,TRBJ1-4,15,CASSTSPAPNEKLFF,TGTGCCAGCAGCACCAGCCCAGCCCCTAATGAAAAACTGTTTTTT
TRBV5-8,NA,NA,TRBJ2-2,14,CASSLRSGTGELFF,TGTGCCAGCAGCCTGCGATCAGGGACCGGGGAGCTGTTTTTT
TRBV5-8,TRBD2,once,TRBJ2-4,14,CASTPGLVKNIQYF,TGTGCCAGCACCCCGGGACTAGTGAAAAACATTCAGTACTTC
TRBV19,NA,NA,TRBJ1-3,16,CASSGPNSISGNTIYF,TGTGCCAGTAGTGGACCGAACTCTATTTCTGGAAACACCATATATTTT
TRBV14,NA,NA,TRBJ2-7,13,CASSRRQVYEQYF,TGTGCCAGCAGCCGCCGACAGGTCTACGAGCAGTACTTC
TRBV19,TRBD2,NA,TRBJ2-4,17,CASSIDPLAGGKNIQYF,TGTGCCAGTAGTATAGATCCACTAGCGGGGGGCAAAAACATTCAGTACTTC
TRBV7-9,NA,NA,TRBJ2-3,15,CASSIKTGGTDTQYF,TGTGCCAGCAGCATAAAGACAGGAGGCACAGATACGCAGTATTTT
TRBV5-1,TRBD2,NA,TRBJ2-3,15,CASIPLAGSTDTQYF,TGCGCCAGCATCCCCCTAGCGGGGAGCACAGATACGCAGTATTTT
TRBV6-6,NA,NA,TRBJ2-1,15,CASNPHLASYNEQFF,TGTGCCAGCAACCCCCACTTGGCCTCCTACAATGAGCAGTTCTTC